This entry concerns a single T cell receptor beta chain. Germline CDR1 reads MNHEY; CDR2 reads SMNVEV (reference sequence). This CDR3 spans 12 amino acids. With 5 bases removed from V and 6 bases from J, the gap between germline ends came to 7 bases. This sample is part of a study of blood T cell repertoires in COVID-19. About the study: From the United States, Italy and Spain came samples of acute and convalescent COVID-19. T cells, B-cell-depleted T cells, or PBMCs supplied cDNA or gDNA.

Original handling: By means of reference gene primer amplification, nucleated cell counts were estimated. Assay used: immunoSEQ multiplex PCR; TCRdb lists only in-frame clones, some missing. V, J and clone size are taken as reported in that table, and D and trimming were inferred from the DNA itself. The repertoire includes 60,000 to 80,000 clones, about 90% of them detected once, and about 5% sits in the top ten. The clonotype was recovered from a human donor in a cohort sampled during active COVID-19. Sequencing input: peripheral blood. This chain links TRBV27 with TRBJ2-2; TRBD2 is a possible D gene (5 bases). CDR3 protein: CASSRGSGELFF. CDR3 nucleotides: TGTGCCAGCAGTCGAGGGTCCGGGGAGCTGTTTTTT.